Sequencing of this TCR beta chain was carried out in a study of T cells in Graves' hyperthyroidism and ophthalmopathy. Study results and limitations: Through a model of 13 V-J features, ophthalmopathy was separated from stable hyperthyroidism. In the blood, most expanded thyroid clonotypes above 0.001 appeared as well.

V gave up 4 bases and J gave up 3 bases; unmatched junction bases: 6. Germline CDR1 reads LNHDA; CDR2 reads SQIVND (reference sequence). The CDR3 is 16 residues long. On this clonotype: Its antigen is as yet unknown.

From RNA transcripts, TCR beta CDR3 regions were amplified. A set of HTBI primers served as the primers for a first-round RT-PCR of the TCR CDR3. One entry per CDR3 protein, called by TCRdb with MiXCR from the multiplex PCR reads. The sample contains 600,000 to 800,000 distinct CDR3 sequences, approximately 36% of which appear only once. The diagnostic basis comprised clinical symptoms, serum thyroxine and TRAb, thyroid ultrasound and orbital computed tomography. This chain connects TRBV19 to TRBJ2-2; 9 bases agree with TRBD2. Material for sequencing was blood. This clonotype originated in a woman in her thirties or forties with Graves' hyperthyroidism. The CDR3 DNA reads TGTGCCAGTAGTACAAGTACTAGCGGGTACACCGGGGAGCTGTTTTTT. The encoded protein is CASSTSTSGYTGELFF.